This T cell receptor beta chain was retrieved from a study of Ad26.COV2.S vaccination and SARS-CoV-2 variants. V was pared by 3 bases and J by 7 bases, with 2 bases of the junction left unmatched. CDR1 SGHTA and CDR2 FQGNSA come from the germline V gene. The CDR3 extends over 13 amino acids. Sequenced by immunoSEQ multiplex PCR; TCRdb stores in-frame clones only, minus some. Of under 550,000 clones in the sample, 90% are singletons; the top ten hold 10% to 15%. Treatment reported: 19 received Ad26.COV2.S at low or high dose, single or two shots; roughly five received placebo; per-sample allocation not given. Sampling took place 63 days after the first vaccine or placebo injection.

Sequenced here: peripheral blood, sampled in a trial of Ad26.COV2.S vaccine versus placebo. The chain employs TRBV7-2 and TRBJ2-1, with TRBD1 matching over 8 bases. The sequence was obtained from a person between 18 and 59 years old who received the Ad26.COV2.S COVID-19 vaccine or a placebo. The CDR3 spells CASSFTGGNEQFF. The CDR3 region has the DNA TGTGCCAGCAGCTTTACAGGGGGTAATGAGCAGTTCTTC.